This paragraph covers one T cell receptor beta chain sequence. The record originates from a study of cytomegalovirus exposure and HLA in healthy donors. The CDR3 extends over 15 amino acids. J lost 1 base, V lost 0 bases, and 2 bases had no gene match. Germline CDR1 SGHNT, CDR2 YYREEE (reference sequence). Primers for the PCR totalled 60 Vbeta and 13 Jbeta. Produced via immunoSEQ multiplex PCR; TCRdb's table is partial and in-frame only. The sample comprises over 250,000 clones, more than 55% of which are singletons, and under 3% rests with the top ten. The sample consisted of PBMCs. The receptor was isolated from a female donor in good health and CMV-seronegative. The J gene is TRBJ2-3, the V gene TRBV5-4, with 7 bases that match TRBD1. CDR3 sequence reads: CASSLGQGGTDTQYF. DNA for the CDR3: TGTGCCAGCAGCTTGGGACAGGGAGGCACAGATACGCAGTATTTT.